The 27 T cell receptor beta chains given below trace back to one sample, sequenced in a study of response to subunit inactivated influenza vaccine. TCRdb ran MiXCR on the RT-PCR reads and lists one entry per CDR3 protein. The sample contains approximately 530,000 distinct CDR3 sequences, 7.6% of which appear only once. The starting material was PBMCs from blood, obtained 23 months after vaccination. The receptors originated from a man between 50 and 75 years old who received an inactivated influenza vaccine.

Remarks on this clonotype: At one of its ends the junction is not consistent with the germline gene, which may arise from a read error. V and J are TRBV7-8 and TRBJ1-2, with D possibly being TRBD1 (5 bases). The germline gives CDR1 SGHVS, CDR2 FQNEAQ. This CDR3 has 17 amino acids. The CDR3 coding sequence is TGTGCCAGCGGCTTCCCGGGACTTCCTACCCTGAACTATGGCTACACCTTC. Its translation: CASGFPGLPTLNYGYTF.

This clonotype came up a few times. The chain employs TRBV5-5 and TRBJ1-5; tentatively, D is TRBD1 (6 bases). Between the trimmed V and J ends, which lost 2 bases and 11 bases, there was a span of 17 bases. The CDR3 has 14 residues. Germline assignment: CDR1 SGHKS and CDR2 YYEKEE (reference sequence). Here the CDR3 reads CASSFGQPSRAQHF. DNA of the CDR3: TGTGCCAGCAGCTTTGGACAGCCCTCTAGAGCCCAGCATTTT.

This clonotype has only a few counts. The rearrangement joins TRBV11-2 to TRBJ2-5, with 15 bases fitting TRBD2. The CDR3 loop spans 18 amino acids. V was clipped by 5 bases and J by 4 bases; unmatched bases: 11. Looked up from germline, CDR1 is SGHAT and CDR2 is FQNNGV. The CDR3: CASSHRPGLAGGSETQYF. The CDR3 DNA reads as TGTGCCAGCAGCCATCGACCAGGACTAGCGGGAGGGTCAGAGACCCAGTACTTC.

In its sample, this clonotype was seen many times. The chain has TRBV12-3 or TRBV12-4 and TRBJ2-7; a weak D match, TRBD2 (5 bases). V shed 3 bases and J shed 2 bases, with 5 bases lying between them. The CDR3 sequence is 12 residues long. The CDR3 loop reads CASSFGTYEQYF. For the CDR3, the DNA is TGTGCCAGCAGTTTCGGGACCTACGAGCAGTACTTC.

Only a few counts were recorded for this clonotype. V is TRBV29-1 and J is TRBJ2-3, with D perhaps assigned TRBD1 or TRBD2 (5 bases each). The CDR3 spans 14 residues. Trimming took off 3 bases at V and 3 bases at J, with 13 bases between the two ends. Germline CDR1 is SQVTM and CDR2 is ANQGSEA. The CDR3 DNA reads TGCAGCGTTGAGCAGGGCCGGGAAACAGATACGCAGTATTTT. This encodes CSVEQGRETDTQYF.

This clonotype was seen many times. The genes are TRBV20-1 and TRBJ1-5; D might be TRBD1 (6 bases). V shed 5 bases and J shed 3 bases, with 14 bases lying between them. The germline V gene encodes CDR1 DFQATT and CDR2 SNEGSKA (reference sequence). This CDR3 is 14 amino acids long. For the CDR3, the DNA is TGCAGTGCTGGGGGTCAGGGGAACAATCAGCCCCAGCATTTT. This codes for CSAGGQGNNQPQHF.

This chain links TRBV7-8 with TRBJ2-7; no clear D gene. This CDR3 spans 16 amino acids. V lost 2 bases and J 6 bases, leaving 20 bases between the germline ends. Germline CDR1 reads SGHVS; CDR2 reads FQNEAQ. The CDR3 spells CASSLRPAASLGEQYF. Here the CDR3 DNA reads TGTGCCAGCAGCTTAAGGCCGGCGGCCTCGCTGGGCGAGCAGTACTTC.

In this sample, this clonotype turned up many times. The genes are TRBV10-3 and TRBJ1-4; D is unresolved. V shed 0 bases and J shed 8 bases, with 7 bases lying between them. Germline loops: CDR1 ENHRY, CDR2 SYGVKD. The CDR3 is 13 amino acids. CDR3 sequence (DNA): TGTGCCATCAGTGAGTCGGACGGGGAAAAACTGTTTTTT. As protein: CAISESDGEKLFF.

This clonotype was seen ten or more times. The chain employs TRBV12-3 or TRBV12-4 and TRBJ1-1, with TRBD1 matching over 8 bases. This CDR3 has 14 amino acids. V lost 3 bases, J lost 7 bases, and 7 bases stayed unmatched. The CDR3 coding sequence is TGTGCCAGCAGTTTTACAGGGGGTGGGGATGAAGCTTTCTTT. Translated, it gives CASSFTGGGDEAFF.

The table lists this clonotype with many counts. DNA of the CDR3: TGTGCCAGCAGCCAAGGAGTTAACTATGGCTACACCTTC. It yields the protein CASSQGVNYGYTF. The rearrangement joins TRBV3-1 to TRBJ1-2; D call uncertain. Germline CDR1 is LGHDT and CDR2 is YNNKEL (reference sequence). The CDR3 consists of 13 residues. The V gene lost 1 base and the J gene lost 1 base, with 4 bases spanning the gap.

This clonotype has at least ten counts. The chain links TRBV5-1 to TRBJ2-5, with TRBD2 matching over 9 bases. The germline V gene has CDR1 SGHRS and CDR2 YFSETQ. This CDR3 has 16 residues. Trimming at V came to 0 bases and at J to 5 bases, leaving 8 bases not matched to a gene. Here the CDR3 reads CASSLELAGIKETQYF. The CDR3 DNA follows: TGCGCCAGCAGCTTGGAGCTAGCGGGAATAAAGGAGACCCAGTACTTC. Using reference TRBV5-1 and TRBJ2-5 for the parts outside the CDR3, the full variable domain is KAGVTQTPRYLIKTRGQQVTLSCSPISGHRSVSWYQQTPGQGLQFLFEYFSETQRNKGNFPGRFSGRQFSNSRSEMNVSTLELGDSALYLCASSLELAGIKETQYFGPGTRLLVL.

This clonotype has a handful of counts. CDR3 region: CSARGDSQTQYF. The CDR3 DNA reads TGCAGTGCTAGAGGAGACAGTCAGACCCAGTACTTC. This chain uses TRBV20-1 with TRBJ2-5; the D gene is possibly TRBD1 (5 bases). Germline V gene sequence: CDR1 DFQATT, CDR2 SNEGSKA (reference sequence). V gave up 1 base and J gave up 6 bases, with 9 bases separating them. This CDR3 is 12 amino acids long.

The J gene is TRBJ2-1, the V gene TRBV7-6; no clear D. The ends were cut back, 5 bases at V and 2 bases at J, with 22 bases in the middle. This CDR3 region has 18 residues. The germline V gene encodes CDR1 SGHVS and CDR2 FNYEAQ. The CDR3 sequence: CASSPTPMSETAYNEQFF. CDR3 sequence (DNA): TGTGCCAGCAGCCCCACGCCGATGTCGGAGACCGCCTACAATGAGCAGTTCTTC.

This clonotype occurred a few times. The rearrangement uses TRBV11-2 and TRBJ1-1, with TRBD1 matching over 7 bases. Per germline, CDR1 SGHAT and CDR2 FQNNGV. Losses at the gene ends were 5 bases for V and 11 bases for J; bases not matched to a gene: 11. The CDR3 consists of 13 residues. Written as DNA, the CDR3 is TGTGCCAGCAGCCCACCCCGACAGGGAAGGGCTTTCTTT. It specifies CASSPPRQGRAFF.

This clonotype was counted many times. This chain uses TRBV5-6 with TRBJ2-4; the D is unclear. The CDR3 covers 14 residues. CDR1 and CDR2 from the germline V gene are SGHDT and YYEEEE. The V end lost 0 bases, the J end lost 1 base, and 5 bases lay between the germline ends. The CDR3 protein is CASSLEQAKNIQYF. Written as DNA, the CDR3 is TGTGCCAGCAGCTTGGAACAGGCCAAAAACATTCAGTACTTC.

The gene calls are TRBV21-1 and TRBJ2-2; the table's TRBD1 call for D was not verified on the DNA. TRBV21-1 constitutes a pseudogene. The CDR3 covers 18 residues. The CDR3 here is CASSSTPAGTFKTGELFF. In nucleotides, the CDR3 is TGTGCCAGCAGCTCTACCCCGGCCGGGACCTTTAAGACCGGGGAGCTGTTTTTT.

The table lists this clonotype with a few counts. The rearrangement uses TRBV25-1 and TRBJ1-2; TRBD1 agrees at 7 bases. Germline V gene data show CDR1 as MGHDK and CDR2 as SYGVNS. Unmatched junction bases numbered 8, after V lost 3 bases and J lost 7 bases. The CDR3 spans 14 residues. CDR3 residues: CASSEQGVSSGYTF. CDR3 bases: TGTGCCAGCAGTGAGCAGGGGGTCTCGAGTGGCTACACCTTC.

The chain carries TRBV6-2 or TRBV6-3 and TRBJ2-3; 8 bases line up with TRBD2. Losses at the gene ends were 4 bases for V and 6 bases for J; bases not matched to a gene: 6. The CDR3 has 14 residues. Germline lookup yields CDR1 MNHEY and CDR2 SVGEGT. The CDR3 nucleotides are TGTGCCAGCAGTTCGGGGACTAGGCGGGATACGCAGTATTTT. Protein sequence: CASSSGTRRDTQYF.

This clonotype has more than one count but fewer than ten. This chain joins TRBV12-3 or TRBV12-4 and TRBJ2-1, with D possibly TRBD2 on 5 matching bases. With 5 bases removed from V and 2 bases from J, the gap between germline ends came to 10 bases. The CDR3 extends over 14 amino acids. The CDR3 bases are TGTGCCAGCAGTCCTGGGAGCACCTACAATGAGCAGTTCTTC. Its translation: CASSPGSTYNEQFF.

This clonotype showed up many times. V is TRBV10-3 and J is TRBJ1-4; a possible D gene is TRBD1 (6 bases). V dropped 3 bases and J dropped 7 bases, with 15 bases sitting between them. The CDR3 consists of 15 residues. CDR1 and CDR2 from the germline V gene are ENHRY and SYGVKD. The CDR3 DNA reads TGTGCCATCAGTGAATCAGGGGAGAGCGGTGAAAAACTGTTTTTT. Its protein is CAISESGESGEKLFF.

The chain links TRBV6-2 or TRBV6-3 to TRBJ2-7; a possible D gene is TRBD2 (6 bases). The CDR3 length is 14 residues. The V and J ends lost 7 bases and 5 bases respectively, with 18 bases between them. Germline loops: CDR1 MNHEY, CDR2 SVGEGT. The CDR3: CASTRNLASHEQYF. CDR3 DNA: TGTGCCAGCACCAGGAACCTAGCGTCCCACGAGCAGTACTTC.

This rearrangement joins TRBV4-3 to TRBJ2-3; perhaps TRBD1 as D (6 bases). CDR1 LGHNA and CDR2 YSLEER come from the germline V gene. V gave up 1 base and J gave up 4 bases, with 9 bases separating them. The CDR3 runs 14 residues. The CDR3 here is CASSQVPGADTQYF. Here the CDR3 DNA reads TGCGCCAGCAGCCAAGTTCCAGGGGCAGATACGCAGTATTTT.

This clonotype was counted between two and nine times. CDR3 DNA sequence: TGTGCCAGCTCACTTGTTCAGGAGCAAACTGAAGCTTTCTTT. It yields the protein CASSLVQEQTEAFF. This chain joins TRBV18 and TRBJ1-1; no clear D gene. Germline V CDR1 and CDR2: KGHSH, LQKENI. V gave up 4 bases and J gave up 5 bases, with 14 bases separating them. This CDR3 spans 14 amino acids.

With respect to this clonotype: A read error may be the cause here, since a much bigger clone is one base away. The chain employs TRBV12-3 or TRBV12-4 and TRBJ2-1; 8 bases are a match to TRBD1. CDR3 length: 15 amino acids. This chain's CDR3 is CTSSSWTGTNNEQFF. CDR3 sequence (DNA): TGTACCAGCAGTTCTTGGACAGGGACCAACAATGAGCAGTTCTTC.

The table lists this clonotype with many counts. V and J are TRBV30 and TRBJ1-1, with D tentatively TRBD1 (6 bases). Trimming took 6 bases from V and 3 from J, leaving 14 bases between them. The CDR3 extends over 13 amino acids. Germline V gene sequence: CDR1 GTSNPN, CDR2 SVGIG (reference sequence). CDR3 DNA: TGTGCCTGTACGACAGGTTTTTACACTGAAGCTTTCTTT. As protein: CACTTGFYTEAFF.

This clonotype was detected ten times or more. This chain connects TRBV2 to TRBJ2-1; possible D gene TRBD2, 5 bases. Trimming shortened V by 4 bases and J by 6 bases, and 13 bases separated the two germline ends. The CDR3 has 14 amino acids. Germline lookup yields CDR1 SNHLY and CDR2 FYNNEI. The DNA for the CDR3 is TGTGCCAGCAGTGTAGAGGGAGTAGTCAATGAGCAGTTCTTC. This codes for CASSVEGVVNEQFF.

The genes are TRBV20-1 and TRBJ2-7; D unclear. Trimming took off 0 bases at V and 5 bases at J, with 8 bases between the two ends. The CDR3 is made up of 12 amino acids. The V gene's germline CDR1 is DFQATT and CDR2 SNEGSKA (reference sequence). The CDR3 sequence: CSARDQSDEQYF. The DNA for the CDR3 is TGCAGTGCTAGAGATCAAAGCGACGAGCAGTACTTC.